This entry concerns a single T cell receptor (beta chain). Its antigen is not identified. These data are taken from a study of neoadjuvant nivolumab and ipilimumab in lung cancer. The overall study: The combination arm added day-1 ipilimumab 1 mg/kg to nivolumab 3 mg/kg on days 1, 15, 29.

Notes on the study in general: Pathologic regression was not significantly tied to TCR clonality. From pretherapy to surgery, tumor richness and clonality rose with dual therapy. Resected-tumor TCR richness correlated positively with pretherapy blood richness.

V shed 6 bases, J shed 6 bases, and the junction held 11 bases outside the gene matches. The length of the CDR3 is 15 residues. Germline CDR1 MGHDK, CDR2 SYGVNS. Method: immunoSEQ multiplex PCR; TCRdb's copy keeps in-frame clones and lacks some. The sample shows some 18,000 clones, 85% to 90% of them seen only once. This chain joins TRBV25-1 and TRBJ2-1; 7 bases match TRBD1. The sequence was collected from an adult with non-small cell lung cancer. The source material was peripheral blood, sampled before neoadjuvant nivolumab, alone or with ipilimumab. CDR3 coding DNA: TGTGCCAGCAGAGTAAGGGGGCGCGGTCGCAATGAGCAGTTCTTC. Translation gives CASRVRGRGRNEQFF.